This is a list of T cell receptor beta chains from one sample in a study of human T cells and chemical hapten exposure. TCRdb re-called the RACE reads through MiXCR, storing one row per CDR3 protein. Among under 60,000 distinct CDR3 sequences, 11% were seen once, and the ten largest hold approximately 1.8%. Sample: whole blood, taken in connection with sensitization to the hapten diphenylcyclopropenone (DPC). The receptor set was obtained from a woman aged 40-49 years with alopecia areata. Some clones in this sample may be carry-over from other donors' samples. CDR3s include the opening cysteine and the closing phenylalanine or tryptophan. D genes are given only for firm matches. Some rows mark clone size as missing; the rest say once, few, many or name a class of expanded clone.

.,TRBV29-1,.,TRBJ2-7,CSVPSGNYEQYF,TGCAGCGTTCCTTCAGGGAACTACGAGCAGTACTTC
.,TRBV20-1,many,TRBJ1-6,CSARGGNSPLHF,TGCAGTGCTAGAGGAGGCAATTCACCCCTCCACTTT
.,TRBV11-3,.,TRBJ2-2,CASSPVGGELFF,TGTGCCAGCAGCCCGGTAGGAGGGGAGCTGTTTTTT
.,TRBV18,few,TRBJ1-5,CASSPAGTANQPQHF,TGTGCCAGCTCACCGGCCGGGACGGCCAATCAGCCCCAGCATTTT
TRBD1,TRBV30,many,TRBJ2-7,CAWRLTGGSYEQYF,TGTGCCTGGAGGTTGACAGGGGGCAGCTACGAGCAGTACTTC
.,TRBV29-1,few,TRBJ2-5,CSVVGGQGQETQYF,TGCAGCGTTGTCGGGGGGCAAGGTCAAGAGACCCAGTACTTC
TRBD1,TRBV7-8,many,TRBJ1-4,CASSSFQGAETEKLFF,TGTGCCAGCAGCTCCTTCCAGGGGGCAGAAACTGAAAAACTGTTTTTT
TRBD2,TRBV29-1,.,TRBJ2-7,CSVAGTSGRADEQYF,TGCAGCGTCGCCGGGACTAGCGGGAGGGCGGACGAGCAGTACTTC
TRBD2,TRBV6-1,.,TRBJ2-1,CASSGTSGRTYEQFF,TGTGCCAGCAGCGGGACTAGCGGGAGGACGTATGAGCAGTTCTTC
.,TRBV27,.,TRBJ1-2,CASSLGGAFYGYTF,TGTGCCAGCAGTTTGGGAGGGGCCTTCTATGGCTACACCTTC
TRBD1,TRBV12-3/TRBV12-4,.,TRBJ2-1,CASTPGGVYTFF,TGTGCCAGCACCCCAGGGGGAGTATACACGTTCTTC
.,TRBV29-1,many,TRBJ1-2,CSVPEGGANYGYTF,TGCAGCGTTCCAGAGGGGGGAGCTAACTATGGCTACACCTTC
.,TRBV6-2/TRBV6-3,many,TRBJ1-5,CASSYSKEAQPQHF,TGTGCCAGCAGTTACTCGAAAGAAGCGCAGCCCCAGCATTTT
.,TRBV7-7,few,TRBJ2-5,CASSLGIQESETQYF,TGTGCCAGCAGCTTAGGGATACAGGAATCCGAGACCCAGTACTTC
TRBD2,TRBV5-5,many,TRBJ2-7,CASSPEGGPTYEQYF,TGTGCCAGCAGCCCAGAGGGAGGGCCAACTTACGAGCAGTACTTC
TRBD1,TRBV5-4,many,TRBJ1-1,CASSTRDSDTEAFF,TGTGCCAGCAGCACTCGGGACAGCGACACTGAAGCTTTCTTT
.,TRBV6-5,many,TRBJ1-4,CASGRESTNEKLFF,TGTGCCAGCGGGCGGGAGTCAACTAATGAAAAACTGTTTTTT
.,TRBV29-1,many,TRBJ2-7,CSVEDLGIREQYF,TGCAGCGTTGAAGATCTGGGGATCCGCGAGCAGTACTTC
TRBD1,TRBV7-2,few,TRBJ1-6,CASSLVQGGSPLHF,TGTGCCAGCAGCTTAGTACAGGGGGGTTCACCCCTCCACTTT
TRBD1,TRBV5-1,.,TRBJ1-1,CASSARPGGANTEAFF,TGCGCCAGCAGCGCCCGGCCAGGGGGCGCGAACACTGAAGCTTTCTTT
.,TRBV20-1,many,TRBJ2-1,CSAGGVHYSYNEQFF,TGCAGTGCTGGAGGGGTACACTACTCCTACAATGAGCAGTTCTTC
.,TRBV12-3/TRBV12-4,few,TRBJ2-3,CASSPSGAMTDTQYF,TGTGCCAGCAGCCCCAGTGGGGCGATGACAGATACGCAGTATTTT